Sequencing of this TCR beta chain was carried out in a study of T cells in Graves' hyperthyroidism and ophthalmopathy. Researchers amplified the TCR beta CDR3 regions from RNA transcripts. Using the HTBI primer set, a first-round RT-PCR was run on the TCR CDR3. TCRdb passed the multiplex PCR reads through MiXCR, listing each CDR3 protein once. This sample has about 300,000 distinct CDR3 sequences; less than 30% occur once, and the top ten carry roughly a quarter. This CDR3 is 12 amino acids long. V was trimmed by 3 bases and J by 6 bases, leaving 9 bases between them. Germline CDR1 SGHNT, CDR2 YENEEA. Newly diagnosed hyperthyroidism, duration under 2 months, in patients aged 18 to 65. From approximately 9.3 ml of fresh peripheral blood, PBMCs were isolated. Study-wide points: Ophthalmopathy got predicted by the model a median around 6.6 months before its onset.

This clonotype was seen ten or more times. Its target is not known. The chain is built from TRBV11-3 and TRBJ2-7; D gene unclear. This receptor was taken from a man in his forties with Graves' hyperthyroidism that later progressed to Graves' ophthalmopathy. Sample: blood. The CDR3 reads CASSFGLLEQYF. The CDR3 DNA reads TGTGCCAGCAGCTTCGGTCTCCTCGAGCAGTACTTC.